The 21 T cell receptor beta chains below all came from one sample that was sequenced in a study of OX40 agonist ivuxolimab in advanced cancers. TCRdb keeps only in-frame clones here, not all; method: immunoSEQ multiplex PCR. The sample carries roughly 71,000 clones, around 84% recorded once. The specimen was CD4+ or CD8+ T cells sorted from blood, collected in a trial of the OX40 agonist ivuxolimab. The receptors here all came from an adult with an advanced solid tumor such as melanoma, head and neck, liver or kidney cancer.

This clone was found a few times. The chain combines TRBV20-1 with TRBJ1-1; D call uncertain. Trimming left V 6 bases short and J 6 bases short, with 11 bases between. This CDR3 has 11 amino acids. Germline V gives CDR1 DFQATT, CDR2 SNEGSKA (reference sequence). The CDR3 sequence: CSAPRRSEAFF. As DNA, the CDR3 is TGCAGTGCCCCAAGACGATCTGAAGCTTTCTTT.

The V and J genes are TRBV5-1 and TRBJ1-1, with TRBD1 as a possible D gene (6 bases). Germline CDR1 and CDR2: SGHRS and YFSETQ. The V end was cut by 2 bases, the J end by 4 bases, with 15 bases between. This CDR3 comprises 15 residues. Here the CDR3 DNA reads TGCGCCAGCAGCTTATACAGGGTCGGGAGCACTGAAGCTTTCTTT. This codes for CASSLYRVGSTEAFF.

The CDR3 nucleotides are TGTGCCAGCAGCTTCGGCCCAGATCTTGGAAACACCATATATTTT. Translation gives CASSFGPDLGNTIYF. The chain links TRBV7-2 to TRBJ1-3; no definite D call. The germline V and J ends were trimmed by 3 bases and 3 bases, with 12 bases remaining between them. The CDR3 spans 15 residues. Per the germline V gene, CDR1 is SGHTA and CDR2 is FQGNSA.

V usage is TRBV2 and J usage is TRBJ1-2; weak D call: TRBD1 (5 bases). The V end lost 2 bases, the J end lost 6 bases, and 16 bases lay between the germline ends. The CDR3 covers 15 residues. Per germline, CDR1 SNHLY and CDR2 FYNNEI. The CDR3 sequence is CASSEQGITIDGYTF. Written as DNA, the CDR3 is TGTGCCAGCAGTGAACAGGGAATCACGATCGATGGCTACACCTTC.

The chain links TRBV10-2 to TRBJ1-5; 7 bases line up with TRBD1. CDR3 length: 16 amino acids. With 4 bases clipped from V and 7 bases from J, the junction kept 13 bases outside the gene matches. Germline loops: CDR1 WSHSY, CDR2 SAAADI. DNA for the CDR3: TGCGCCAGCAGTGGTTCGGTAACAGGGGTGGGCCAGCCCCAGCATTTT. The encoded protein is CASSGSVTGVGQPQHF.

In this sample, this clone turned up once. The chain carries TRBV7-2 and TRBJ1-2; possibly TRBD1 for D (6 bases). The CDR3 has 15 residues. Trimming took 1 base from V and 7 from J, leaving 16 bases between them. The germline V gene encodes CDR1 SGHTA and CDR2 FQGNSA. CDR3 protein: CASSLDSRGTSGYTF. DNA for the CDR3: TGTGCCAGCAGCTTAGATAGTAGGGGGACGTCTGGCTACACCTTC.

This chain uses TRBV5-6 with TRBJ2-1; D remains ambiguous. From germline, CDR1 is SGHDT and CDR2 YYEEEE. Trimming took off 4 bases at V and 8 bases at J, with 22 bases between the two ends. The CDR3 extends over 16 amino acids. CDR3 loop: CASSTALRVRGYEQFF. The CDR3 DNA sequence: TGTGCCAGCAGCACGGCCTTAAGGGTTCGCGGCTATGAGCAGTTCTTC.

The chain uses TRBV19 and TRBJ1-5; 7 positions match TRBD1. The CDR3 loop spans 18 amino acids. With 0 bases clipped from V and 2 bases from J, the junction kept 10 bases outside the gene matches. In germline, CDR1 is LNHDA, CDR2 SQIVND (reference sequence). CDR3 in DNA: TGTGCCAGTAGTATAGATCAGGGGGGGGCGAGGCGCAATCAGCCCCAGCATTTT. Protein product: CASSIDQGGARRNQPQHF. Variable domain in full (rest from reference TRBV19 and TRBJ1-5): DGGITQSPKYLFRKEGQNVTLSCEQNLNHDAMYWYRQDPGQGLRLIYYSQIVNDFQKGDIAEGYSVSREKKESFPLTVTSAQKNPTAFYLCASSIDQGGARRNQPQHFGDGTRLSIL.

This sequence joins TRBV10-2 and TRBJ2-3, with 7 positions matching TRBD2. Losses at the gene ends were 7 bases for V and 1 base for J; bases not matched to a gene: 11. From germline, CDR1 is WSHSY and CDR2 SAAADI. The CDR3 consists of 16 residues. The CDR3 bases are TGCGCCAGCACCGATTGGGGGGGGGTAGGCACAGATACGCAGTATTTT. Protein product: CASTDWGGVGTDTQYF.

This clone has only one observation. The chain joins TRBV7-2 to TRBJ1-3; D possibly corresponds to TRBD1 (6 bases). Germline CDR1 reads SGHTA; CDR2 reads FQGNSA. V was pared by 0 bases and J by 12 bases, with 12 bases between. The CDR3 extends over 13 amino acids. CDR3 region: CASSLAGAGDIYF. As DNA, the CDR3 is TGTGCCAGCAGCTTAGCAGGGGCAGGGGACATATATTTT.

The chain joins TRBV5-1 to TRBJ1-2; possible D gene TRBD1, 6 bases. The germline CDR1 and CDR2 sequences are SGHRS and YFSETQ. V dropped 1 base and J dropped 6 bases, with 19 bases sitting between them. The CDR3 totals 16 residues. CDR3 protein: CASSLRGANHYDGYTF. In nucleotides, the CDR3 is TGCGCCAGCAGCTTGCGGGGGGCCAATCATTATGATGGCTACACCTTC.

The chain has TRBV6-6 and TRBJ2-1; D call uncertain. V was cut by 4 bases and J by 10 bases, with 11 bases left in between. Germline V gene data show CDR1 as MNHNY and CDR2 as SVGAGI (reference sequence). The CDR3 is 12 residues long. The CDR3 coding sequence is TGTGCCAGCAGTTCCCCCAGCCCGGAGCAGTTCTTC. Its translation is CASSSPSPEQFF.

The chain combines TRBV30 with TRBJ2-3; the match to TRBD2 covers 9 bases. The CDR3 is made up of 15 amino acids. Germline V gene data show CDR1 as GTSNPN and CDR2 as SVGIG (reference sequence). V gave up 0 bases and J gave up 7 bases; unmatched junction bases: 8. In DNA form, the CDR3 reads TGTGCCTGGAGTGTACGTGGACTAGCGACTAATACGCAGTATTTT. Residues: CAWSVRGLATNTQYF.

The CDR3 bases are TGCGCCAGCAGCTTGGCAGCAGGGTTGGACGAGCAGTACTTC. Protein product: CASSLAAGLDEQYF. The chain uses TRBV5-1 and TRBJ2-7; D might be TRBD1 (5 bases). Germline lookup yields CDR1 SGHRS and CDR2 YFSETQ. This CDR3 is built from 14 residues. Trimming removed 0 bases at V and 5 bases at J, with 12 bases between.

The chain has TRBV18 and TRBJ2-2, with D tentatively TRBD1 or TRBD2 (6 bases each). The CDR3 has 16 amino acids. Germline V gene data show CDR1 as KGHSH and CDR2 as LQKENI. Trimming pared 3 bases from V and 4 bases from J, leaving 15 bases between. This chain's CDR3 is CASSPMAQGGTGELFF. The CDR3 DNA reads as TGTGCCAGCTCACCTATGGCACAGGGAGGCACCGGGGAGCTGTTTTTT.

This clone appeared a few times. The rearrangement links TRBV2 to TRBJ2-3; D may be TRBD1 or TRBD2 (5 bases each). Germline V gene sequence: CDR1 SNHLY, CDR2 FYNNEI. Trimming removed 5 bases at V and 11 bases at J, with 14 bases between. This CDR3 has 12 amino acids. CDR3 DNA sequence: TGTGCCAGCAGTCAGACTGGGACGGGGCAGTATTTT. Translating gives CASSQTGTGQYF.

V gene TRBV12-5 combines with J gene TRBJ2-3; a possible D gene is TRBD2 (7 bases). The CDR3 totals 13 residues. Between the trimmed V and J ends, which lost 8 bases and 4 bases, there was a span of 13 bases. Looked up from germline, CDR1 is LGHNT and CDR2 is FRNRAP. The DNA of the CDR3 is TGTGCTAGTTCGGGGGGCCTAGCAGATACGCAGTATTTT. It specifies CASSGGLADTQYF.

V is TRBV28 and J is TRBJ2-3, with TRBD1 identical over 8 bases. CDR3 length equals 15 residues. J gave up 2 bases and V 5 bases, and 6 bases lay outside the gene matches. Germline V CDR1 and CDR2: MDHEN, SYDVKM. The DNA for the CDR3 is TGTGCCAGCAGTGCCCGGACAGGGTTCACAGATACGCAGTATTTT. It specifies CASSARTGFTDTQYF.

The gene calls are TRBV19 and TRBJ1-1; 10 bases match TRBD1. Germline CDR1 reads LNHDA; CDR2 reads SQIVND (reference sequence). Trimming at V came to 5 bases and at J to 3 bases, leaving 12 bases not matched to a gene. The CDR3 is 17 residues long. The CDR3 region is CASSYTRDRGGYTEAFF. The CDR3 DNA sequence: TGTGCCAGTAGTTACACCCGGGACAGGGGTGGGTACACTGAAGCTTTCTTT.

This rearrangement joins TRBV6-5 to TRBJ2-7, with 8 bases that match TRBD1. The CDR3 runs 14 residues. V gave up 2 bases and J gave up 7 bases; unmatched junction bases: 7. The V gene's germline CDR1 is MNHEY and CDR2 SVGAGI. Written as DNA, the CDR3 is TGTGCCAGCAGTTACCCAGGGGGCGGTGGGGAGCAGTACTTC. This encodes CASSYPGGGGEQYF.

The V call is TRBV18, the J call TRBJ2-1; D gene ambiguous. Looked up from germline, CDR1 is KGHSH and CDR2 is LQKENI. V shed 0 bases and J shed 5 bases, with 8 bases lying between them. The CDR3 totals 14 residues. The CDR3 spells CASSPPPRNNEQFF. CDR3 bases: TGTGCCAGCTCACCACCGCCGAGAAACAATGAGCAGTTCTTC.